This record concerns one T cell receptor (beta chain) sequence. Since a much larger clone is just one base distant, this may be a read error. MiXCR was run by TCRdb on the reads, yielding one entry per CDR3 protein. The sample has 200,000 to 300,000 distinct CDR3 sequences, roughly 26% seen once. The sample originates from a study of kidney transplant recipient with SARS-CoV-2 infection. CDR1 and CDR2 (germline): SGHAT, FQNNGV. The CDR3 is made up of 13 amino acids. Sequenced here: a blood sample, sampled at baseline and around day 120 from a kidney transplant recipient. This receptor was taken from a male patient between 25 and 39 years old who had COVID-19 and was a kidney transplant recipient. A subset of T cells may come from the graft donor. The V and J genes are TRBV11-2 and TRBJ1-1; D remains unclear. The DNA for the CDR3 is TGTGCCGGAGGACCTAACATGAACACTGAAACTTTCTTT. Its protein product is CAGGPNMNTETFF.